The source of this T cell receptor beta chain is a study of T cells in Graves' hyperthyroidism and ophthalmopathy. This clonotype was detected ten times or more. Its target is not known. Regarding the study as a whole: In blood, most of the thyroid clonotypes expanded above 0.001 were also present.

Template material for amplifying TCR beta CDR3 regions consisted of RNA transcripts. During a first-round RT-PCR of the TCR CDR3, the HTBI primer set was used. TCRdb re-analysed the multiplex PCR reads in MiXCR, keeping a single row per CDR3 protein. The table shows more than 300,000 distinct CDR3 sequences, with about 15% occurring only once. The sequence derives from a young woman with Graves' ophthalmopathy. The sequencing input was blood.

CDR3 DNA sequence: TGTGCCAGCAGCCAAGCCGGTATCTACGAGCAGTACTTC. This translates into CASSQAGIYEQYF. This chain uses TRBV3-1 with TRBJ2-7; no clear D. The CDR3 sequence is 13 residues long. The germline V gene has CDR1 LGHDT and CDR2 YNNKEL (reference sequence). Trimming shortened V by 1 base and J by 3 bases, and 7 bases separated the two germline ends.